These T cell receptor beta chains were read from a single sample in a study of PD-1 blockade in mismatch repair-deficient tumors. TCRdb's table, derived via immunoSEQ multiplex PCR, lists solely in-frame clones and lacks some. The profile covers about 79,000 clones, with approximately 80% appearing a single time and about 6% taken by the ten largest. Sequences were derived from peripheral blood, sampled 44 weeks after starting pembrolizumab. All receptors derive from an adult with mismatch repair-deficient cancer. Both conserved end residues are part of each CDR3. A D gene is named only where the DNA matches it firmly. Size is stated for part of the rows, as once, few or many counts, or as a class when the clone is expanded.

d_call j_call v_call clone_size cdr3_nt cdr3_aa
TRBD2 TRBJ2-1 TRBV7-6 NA TGTGCCAGCAGCTTAGTACTAGCGGGAGTACCGTACAATGAGCAGTTCTTC CASSLVLAGVPYNEQFF
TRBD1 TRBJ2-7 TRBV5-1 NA TGCGCCAGCACCTTAGTGACAGGGTCTAAATACGAGCAGTACTTC CASTLVTGSKYEQYF
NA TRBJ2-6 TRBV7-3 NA TGTGCCAGCAGCTTAAGCTCTAGCCCTGGGGCCAACGTCCTGACTTTC CASSLSSSPGANVLTF
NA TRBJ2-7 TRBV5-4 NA TGTGCCAGCACCCGGGACCCGAAAGGGGGACGAGAGCAGTACTTC CASTRDPKGGREQYF
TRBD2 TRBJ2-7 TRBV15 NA TGTGCCACCAGCAGAGAATATGGGGGAGCGGGATACGAGCAGTACTTC CATSREYGGAGYEQYF
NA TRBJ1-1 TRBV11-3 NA TGTGCCAGCAGCCCAACTTCCCCGTTCCAGGGGGCTTTCTTT CASSPTSPFQGAFF
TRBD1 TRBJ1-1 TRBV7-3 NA TGTGCCAGCAGCTTGACAGGGTATCACACTGAAGCTTTCTTT CASSLTGYHTEAFF
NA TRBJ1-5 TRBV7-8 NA TGTGCCAGCGGGGCAGCGGGGAGGGTTGGCAATCAGCCCCAGCATTTT CASGAAGRVGNQPQHF
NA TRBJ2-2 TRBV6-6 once TGTGCCAGCAGTTCGTTCAGGAAGAACACCGGGGAGCTGTTTTTT CASSSFRKNTGELFF
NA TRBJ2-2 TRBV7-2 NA TGTGCCAGCAGCTTACAACCGGTAACGAACACCGGGGAGCTGTTTTTT CASSLQPVTNTGELFF
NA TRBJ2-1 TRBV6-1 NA TGTGCCGCAAACTACAATGAGCAGTTCTTC CAANYNEQFF
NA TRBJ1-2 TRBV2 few TGTGCCAGCAGTGTCGGGGCAGCCAGCTATGGCTACACCTTC CASSVGAASYGYTF
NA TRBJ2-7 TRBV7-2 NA TGTGCCAGCAGCTTAAAGGGATACGAGCAGTACTTC CASSLKGYEQYF
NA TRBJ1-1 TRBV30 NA TGTGCCTGGATCCGGGACGGGTACACTGAAGCTTTCTTT CAWIRDGYTEAFF
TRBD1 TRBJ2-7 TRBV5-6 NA TGTGCCAGCAGCTTAACGGGACAGGGTCTTTACGAGCAGTACTTC CASSLTGQGLYEQYF
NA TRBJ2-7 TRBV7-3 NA TGTGCCAGCAGCTTAGAGGGCAGGGTCGGCGACGAGCAGTACTTC CASSLEGRVGDEQYF
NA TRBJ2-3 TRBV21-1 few TGTGCCAGCAGCAAACGAGCTCCAGATACGCAGTATTTT CASSKRAPDTQYF
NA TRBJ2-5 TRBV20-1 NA TGCAGTGCTAGTCGGGAAGAGACCCAGTACTTC CSASREETQYF
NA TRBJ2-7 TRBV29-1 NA TGCAGCGCCCGGGACGGGACCTACGAGCAGTACTTC CSARDGTYEQYF
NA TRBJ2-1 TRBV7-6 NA TGTGCCAGCAGCTTAGCCCAACGGGGCGGGACCACCTACAATGAGCAGTTCTTC CASSLAQRGGTTYNEQFF
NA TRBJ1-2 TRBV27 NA TGTGCCAGCAGTTTAAAACCCGGGGGAAACTATGGCTACACCTTC CASSLKPGGNYGYTF
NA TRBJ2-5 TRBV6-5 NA TGTGCCAGCAGTTACTTCGCTGCTAGGGGGGAGACCCAGTACTTC CASSYFAARGETQYF
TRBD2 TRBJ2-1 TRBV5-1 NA TGCGCCAGCAGTCGGGGGCCTGAGCGGGAGGGCGAGCAGTTCTTC CASSRGPEREGEQFF
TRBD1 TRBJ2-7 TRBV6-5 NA TGTGCCAGCAGTTATTCGAGGGGGCTAGGCTACGAGCAGTACTTC CASSYSRGLGYEQYF
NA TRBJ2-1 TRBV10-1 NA TGCGCCAGCAGTGAGTCGTGGGGGTACAATGAGCAGTTCTTC CASSESWGYNEQFF
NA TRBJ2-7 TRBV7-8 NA TGTGCCAGCAGCTTAGTTCTAGGTACCTACGAGCAGTACTTC CASSLVLGTYEQYF
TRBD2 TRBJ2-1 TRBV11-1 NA TGTGCCAGCAGCTTGGGAGATAGCGGGAGGGGCCATGAGCAGTTCTTC CASSLGDSGRGHEQFF